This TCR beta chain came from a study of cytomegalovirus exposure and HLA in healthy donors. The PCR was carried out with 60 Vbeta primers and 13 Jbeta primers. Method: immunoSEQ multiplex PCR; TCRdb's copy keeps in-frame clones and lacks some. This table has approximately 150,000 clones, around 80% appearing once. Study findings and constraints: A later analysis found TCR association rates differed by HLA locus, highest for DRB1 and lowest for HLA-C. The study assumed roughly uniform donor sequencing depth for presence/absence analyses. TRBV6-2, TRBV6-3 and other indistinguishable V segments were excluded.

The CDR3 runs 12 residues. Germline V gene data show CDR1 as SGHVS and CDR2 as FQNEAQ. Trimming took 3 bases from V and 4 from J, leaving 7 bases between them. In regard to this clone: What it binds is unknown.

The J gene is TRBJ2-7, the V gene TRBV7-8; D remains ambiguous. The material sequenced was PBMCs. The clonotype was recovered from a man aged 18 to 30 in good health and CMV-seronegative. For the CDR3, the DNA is TGTGCCAGCAGCTTCTCGACATACGAGCAGTACTTC. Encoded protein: CASSFSTYEQYF.